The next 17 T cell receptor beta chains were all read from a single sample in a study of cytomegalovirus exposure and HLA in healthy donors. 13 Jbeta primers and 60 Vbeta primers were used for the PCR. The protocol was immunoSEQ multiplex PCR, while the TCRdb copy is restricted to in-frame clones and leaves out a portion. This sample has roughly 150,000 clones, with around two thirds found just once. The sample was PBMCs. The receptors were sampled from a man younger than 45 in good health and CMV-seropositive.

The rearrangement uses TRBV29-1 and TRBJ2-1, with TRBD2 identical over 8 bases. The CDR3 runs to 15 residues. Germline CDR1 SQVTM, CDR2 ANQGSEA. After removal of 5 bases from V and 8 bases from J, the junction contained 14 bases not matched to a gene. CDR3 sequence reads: CSVSPGLVKGHEQFF. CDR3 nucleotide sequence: TGCAGCGTTAGCCCGGGACTAGTAAAGGGCCATGAGCAGTTCTTC.

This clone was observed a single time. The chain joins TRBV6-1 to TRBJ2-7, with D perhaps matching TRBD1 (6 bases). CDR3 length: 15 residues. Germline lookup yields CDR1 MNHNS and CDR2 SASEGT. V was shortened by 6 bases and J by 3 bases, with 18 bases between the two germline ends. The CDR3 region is CASRKQTGTGYEQYF. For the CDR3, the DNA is TGTGCCAGCAGGAAACAAACAGGGACCGGCTACGAGCAGTACTTC.

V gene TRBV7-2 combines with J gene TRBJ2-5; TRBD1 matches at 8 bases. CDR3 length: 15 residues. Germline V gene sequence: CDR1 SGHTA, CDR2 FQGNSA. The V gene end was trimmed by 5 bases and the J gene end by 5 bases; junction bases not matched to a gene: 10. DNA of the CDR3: TGTGCCAGCAGCCCGGAATGGACAGGGACCGAGACCCAGTACTTC. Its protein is CASSPEWTGTETQYF.

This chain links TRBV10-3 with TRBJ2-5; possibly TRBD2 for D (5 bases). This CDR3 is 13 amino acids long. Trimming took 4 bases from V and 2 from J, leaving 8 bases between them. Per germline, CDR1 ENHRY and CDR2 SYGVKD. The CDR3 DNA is TGTGCCATCAGTGCAGCGGATCAAGAGACCCAGTACTTC. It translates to CAISAADQETQYF.

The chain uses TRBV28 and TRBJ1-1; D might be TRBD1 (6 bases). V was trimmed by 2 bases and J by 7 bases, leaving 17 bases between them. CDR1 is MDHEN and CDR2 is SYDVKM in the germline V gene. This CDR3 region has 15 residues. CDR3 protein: CASSLTAGTPLEAFF. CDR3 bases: TGTGCCAGCAGTTTAACCGCCGGGACACCCCTTGAAGCTTTCTTT.

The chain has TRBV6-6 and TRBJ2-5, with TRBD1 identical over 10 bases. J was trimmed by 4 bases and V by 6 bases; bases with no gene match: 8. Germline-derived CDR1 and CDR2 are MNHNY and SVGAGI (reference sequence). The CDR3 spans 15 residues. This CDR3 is CASSRRQGAGETQYF. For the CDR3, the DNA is TGTGCCAGCAGCAGGCGACAGGGGGCAGGAGAGACCCAGTACTTC.

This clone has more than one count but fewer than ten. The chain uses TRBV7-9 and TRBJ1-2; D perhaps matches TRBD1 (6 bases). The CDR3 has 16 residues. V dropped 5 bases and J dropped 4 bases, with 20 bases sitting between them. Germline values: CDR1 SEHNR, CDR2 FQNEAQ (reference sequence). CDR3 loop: CASSGGEMTGLYGYTF. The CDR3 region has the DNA TGTGCCAGCAGCGGGGGGGAGATGACAGGCCTCTATGGCTACACCTTC. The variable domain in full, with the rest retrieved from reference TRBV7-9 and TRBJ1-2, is DTGVSQNPRHKITKRGQNVTFRCDPISEHNRLYWYRQTLGQGPEFLTYFQNEAQLEKSRLLSDRFSAERPKGSFSTLEIQRTEQGDSAMYLCASSGGEMTGLYGYTFGSGTRLTVV.

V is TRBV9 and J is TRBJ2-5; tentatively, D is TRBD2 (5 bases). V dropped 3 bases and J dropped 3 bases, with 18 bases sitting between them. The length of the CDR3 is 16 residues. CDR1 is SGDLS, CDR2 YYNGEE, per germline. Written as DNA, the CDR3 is TGTGCCAGCAGCGCAACGCCTCGGACGGGAAAAGAGACCCAGTACTTC. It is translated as CASSATPRTGKETQYF.

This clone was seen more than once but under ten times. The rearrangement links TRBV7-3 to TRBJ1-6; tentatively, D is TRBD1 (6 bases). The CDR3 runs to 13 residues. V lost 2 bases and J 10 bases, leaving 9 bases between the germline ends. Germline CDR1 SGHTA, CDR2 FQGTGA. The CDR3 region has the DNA TGTGCCAGCAGCTTATCAGGGGAGTCACCCCTCCACTTT. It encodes CASSLSGESPLHF.

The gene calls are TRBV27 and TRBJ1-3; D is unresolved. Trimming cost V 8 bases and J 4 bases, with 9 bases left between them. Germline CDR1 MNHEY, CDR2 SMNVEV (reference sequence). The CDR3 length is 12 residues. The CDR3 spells CASRSSGNTIYF. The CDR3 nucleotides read TGTGCCAGCCGTTCGTCGGGAAACACCATATATTTT.

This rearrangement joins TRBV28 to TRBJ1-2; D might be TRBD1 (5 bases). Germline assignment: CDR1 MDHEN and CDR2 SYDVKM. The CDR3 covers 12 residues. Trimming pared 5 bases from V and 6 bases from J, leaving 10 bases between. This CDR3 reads CASSDSGNGYTF. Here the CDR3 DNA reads TGTGCCAGCAGTGACAGTGGCAATGGCTACACCTTC.

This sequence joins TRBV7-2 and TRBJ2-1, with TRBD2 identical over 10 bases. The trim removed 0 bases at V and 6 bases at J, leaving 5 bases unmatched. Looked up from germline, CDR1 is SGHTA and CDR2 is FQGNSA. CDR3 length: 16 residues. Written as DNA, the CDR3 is TGTGCCAGCAGCTTAGCCCTAGCGGGAGTGGGCAATGAGCAGTTCTTC. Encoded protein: CASSLALAGVGNEQFF. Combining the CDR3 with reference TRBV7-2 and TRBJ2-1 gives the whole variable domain GAGVSQSPSNKVTEKGKDVELRCDPISGHTALYWYRQSLGQGLEFLIYFQGNSAPDKSGLPSDRFSAERTGGSVSTLTIQRTQQEDSAVYLCASSLALAGVGNEQFFGPGTRLTVL.

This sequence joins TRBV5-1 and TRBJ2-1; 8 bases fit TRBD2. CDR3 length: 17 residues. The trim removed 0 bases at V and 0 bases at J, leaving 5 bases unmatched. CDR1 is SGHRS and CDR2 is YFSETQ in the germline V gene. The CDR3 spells CASSLALAGSSYNEQFF. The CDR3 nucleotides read TGCGCCAGCAGCTTGGCCCTAGCGGGCAGCTCCTACAATGAGCAGTTCTTC.

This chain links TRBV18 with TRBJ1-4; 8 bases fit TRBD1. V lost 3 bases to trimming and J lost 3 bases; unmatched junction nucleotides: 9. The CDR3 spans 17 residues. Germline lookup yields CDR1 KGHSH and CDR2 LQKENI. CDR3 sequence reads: CASSPQLGQGSNEKLFF. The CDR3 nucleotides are TGTGCCAGCTCACCTCAGCTAGGACAGGGCTCTAATGAAAAACTGTTTTTT. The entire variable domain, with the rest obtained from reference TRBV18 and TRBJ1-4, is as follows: NAGVMQNPRHLVRRRGQEARLRCSPMKGHSHVYWYRQLPEEGLKFMVYLQKENIIDESGMPKERFSAEFPKEGPSILRIQQVVRGDSAAYFCASSPQLGQGSNEKLFFGSGTQLSVL.

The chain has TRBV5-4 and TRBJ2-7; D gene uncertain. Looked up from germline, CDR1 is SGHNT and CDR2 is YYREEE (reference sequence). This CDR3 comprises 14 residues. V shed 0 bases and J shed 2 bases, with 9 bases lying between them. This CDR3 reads CASSLDSVTYEQYF. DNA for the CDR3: TGTGCCAGCAGCTTGGATTCAGTTACCTACGAGCAGTACTTC.

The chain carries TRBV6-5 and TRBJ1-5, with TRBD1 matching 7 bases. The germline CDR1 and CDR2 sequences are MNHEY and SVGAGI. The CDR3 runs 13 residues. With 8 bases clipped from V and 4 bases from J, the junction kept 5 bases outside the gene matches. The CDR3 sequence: CASRRQGNQPQHF. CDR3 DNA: TGTGCCAGCCGCCGACAGGGAAATCAGCCCCAGCATTTT.

Written as DNA, the CDR3 is TGTGCCAGCAGTGACATACCAGGGCAGTATTTT. Protein product: CASSDIPGQYF. The genes are TRBV28 and TRBJ2-3; D uncertain. Trimming took off 5 bases at V and 11 bases at J, with 11 bases between the two ends. Germline CDR1 MDHEN, CDR2 SYDVKM. The CDR3 spans 11 residues.